Listed here is a single TCR beta chain. This specimen comes from a study of T cell responses to AZD1222 COVID-19 vaccine. Here immunoSEQ multiplex PCR was the method, and the copy in TCRdb shows in-frame clones only, minus some. Of fewer than 200,000 clones listed, about 91% are singletons. Germline values: CDR1 SGHRS, CDR2 YFSETQ. V trimming: 4 bases; J trimming: 2 bases; junction bases outside the gene matches: 7. CDR3 length: 15 amino acids. The TCR comes from an adult in good health. The starting material was peripheral blood, obtained on day 0 of AZD1222 vaccination. J is TRBJ2-3 and V is TRBV5-1; 7 bases map to TRBD2. CDR3 protein: CASSPGRGVTDTQYF. DNA of the CDR3: TGCGCCAGCAGCCCTGGACGGGGGGTCACAGATACGCAGTATTTT.